What follows are 6 T cell receptor beta chains derived from one specimen sequenced in a study of shared clonotypes between healthy human individuals. Clones were sequenced by immunoSEQ multiplex PCR, and TCRdb holds only the in-frame ones, with some missing. The data show fewer than 650,000 clones, roughly four fifths seen once. Sequencing input: PBMCs. The receptors come from a woman in her thirties or forties in good health. Some clones in this sample may be carry-over from other donors' samples.

This sequence joins TRBV28 and TRBJ2-5; TRBD2 matches 7 bases. The junction had 9 bases not matched to a gene; V was cut back by 8 bases and J by 3 bases. From germline, CDR1 is MDHEN and CDR2 SYDVKM. CDR3 size: 14 residues. CDR3 in DNA: TGTGCCAGCCTAGCGGCGGACTATAAAGAGACCCAGTACTTC. It is translated as CASLAADYKETQYF.

This chain links TRBV27 with TRBJ2-6; 7 bases match TRBD2. CDR1 and CDR2 (germline): MNHEY, SMNVEV (reference sequence). The V segment lost 10 bases and the J segment 1 base; nucleotides outside the gene matches: 7. This CDR3 has 15 residues. DNA for the CDR3: TGTGCCACCCAGCCGCGGGGGTCTGGGGCCAACGTCCTGACTTTC. This codes for CATQPRGSGANVLTF.

The chain recombines TRBV11-2 with TRBJ1-3, with TRBD1 as a possible D gene (6 bases). From germline, CDR1 is SGHAT and CDR2 FQNNGV. V gave up 5 bases and J gave up 0 bases, with 11 bases separating them. The CDR3 runs 15 residues. The CDR3: CASSRTDSSGNTIYF. The CDR3 DNA reads as TGTGCCAGCAGCCGGACGGACAGCTCTGGAAACACCATATATTTT.

V gene TRBV30 combines with J gene TRBJ2-5, with 9 bases that match TRBD2. The CDR3 runs 17 residues. The germline gives CDR1 GTSNPN, CDR2 SVGIG (reference sequence). J gave up 11 bases and V 0 bases, and 19 bases lay outside the gene matches. CDR3 residues: CAWSVLGVETSGYKQYF. CDR3 in DNA: TGTGCCTGGAGTGTACTGGGGGTTGAGACTAGCGGATACAAGCAGTACTTC.

V usage is TRBV27 and J usage is TRBJ1-2; D is undetermined. The V gene lost 2 bases and the J gene lost 0 bases, with 19 bases spanning the gap. The CDR3 covers 18 residues. The germline V gene has CDR1 MNHEY and CDR2 SMNVEV (reference sequence). CDR3 protein: CASSLLPSPAASNYGYTF. The DNA of the CDR3 is TGTGCCAGCAGTTTACTCCCAAGCCCGGCAGCTTCTAACTATGGCTACACCTTC.

This clone has at least ten counts. The rearrangement links TRBV7-8 to TRBJ2-1; a possible D gene is TRBD1 (6 bases). The CDR3 loop spans 13 amino acids. Per germline, CDR1 SGHVS and CDR2 FQNEAQ. V lost 5 bases to trimming and J lost 4 bases, with 9 bases between them. The CDR3 sequence: CASSQGRYNEQFF. The CDR3 DNA is TGTGCCAGCAGCCAGGGGCGTTACAATGAGCAGTTCTTC.